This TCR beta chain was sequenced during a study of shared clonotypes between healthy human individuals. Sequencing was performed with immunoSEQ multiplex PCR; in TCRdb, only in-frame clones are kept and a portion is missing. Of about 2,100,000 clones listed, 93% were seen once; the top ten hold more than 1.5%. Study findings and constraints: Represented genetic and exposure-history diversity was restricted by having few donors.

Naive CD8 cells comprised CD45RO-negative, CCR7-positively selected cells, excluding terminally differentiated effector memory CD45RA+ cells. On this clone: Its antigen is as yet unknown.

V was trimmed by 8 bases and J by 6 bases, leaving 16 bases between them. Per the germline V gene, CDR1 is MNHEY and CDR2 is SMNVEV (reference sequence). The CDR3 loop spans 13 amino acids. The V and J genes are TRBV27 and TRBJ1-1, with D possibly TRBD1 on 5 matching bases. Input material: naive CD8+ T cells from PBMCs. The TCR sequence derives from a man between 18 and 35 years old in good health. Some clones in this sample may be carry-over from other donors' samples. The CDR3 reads CASGLGATAEAFF. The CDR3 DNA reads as TGTGCCAGCGGCCTAGGGGCGACCGCTGAAGCTTTCTTT.